Listed here are 18 T cell receptor beta chains from one sample, sequenced in a study of shared clonotypes between healthy human individuals. Profiled with immunoSEQ multiplex PCR; TCRdb holds only in-frame clones, not every one. The sample holds around 2.5 million clones; approximately 94% are singletons and the top ten take around 0.37%. Material: naive CD4+ T cells from PBMCs. Noted subset: CD45RA+ positively selected. The receptors originated from a man aged 18 to 30 in good health. Some clones in this sample may be carry-over from other donors' samples.

The J gene is TRBJ1-2, the V gene TRBV15; perhaps TRBD1 as D (5 bases). V lost 1 base and J 7 bases, leaving 10 bases between the germline ends. This CDR3 is 13 amino acids long. Germline CDR1 and CDR2: LNHNV and YYDKDF (reference sequence). The CDR3 DNA follows: TGTGCCACCAGCAGAGCCCCGGGGCTTGGCTACACCTTC. It is translated as CATSRAPGLGYTF.

The CDR3 nucleotides are TGTGCCAGCACCTCCGGTCGGAATAGCGGGAGCCCGGAGTCCTACGAGCAGTACTTC. Protein: CASTSGRNSGSPESYEQYF. The chain combines TRBV7-9 with TRBJ2-7, with TRBD2 matching over 9 bases. The CDR3 length is 19 residues. Germline trimming cut 7 bases from V and 1 base from J; bases unmatched to any gene: 20. CDR1 is SEHNR, CDR2 FQNEAQ, per germline (reference sequence).

CDR3 coding DNA: TGTGCCAGCAGTTTAGAACAGGGGTACACTGAAGCTTTCTTT. Translated: CASSLEQGYTEAFF. This chain uses TRBV27 with TRBJ1-1; 7 bases fit TRBD1. The CDR3 is 14 residues long. V was pared by 2 bases and J by 3 bases, with 3 bases of the junction left unmatched. CDR1 MNHEY and CDR2 SMNVEV come from the germline V gene (reference sequence).

About this clone: The identical CDR3 is also encoded by other nucleotide sequences in the sample. V is TRBV7-9 and J is TRBJ2-1; possibly TRBD2 for D (5 bases). Trimming shortened V by 0 bases and J by 6 bases, and 6 bases separated the two germline ends. This CDR3 is 13 amino acids long. The germline CDR1 and CDR2 sequences are SEHNR and FQNEAQ (reference sequence). Written as DNA, the CDR3 is TGTGCCAGCAGCTTAGCAGGAGGCAATGAGCAGTTCTTC. Translation gives CASSLAGGNEQFF.

A remark on this clone: Different DNA sequences within this sample yield the same CDR3. The chain links TRBV6-6 to TRBJ1-5, with unresolved D. V was clipped by 3 bases and J by 6 bases, with 6 bases between them. Germline V gene data show CDR1 as MNHNY and CDR2 as SVGAGI (reference sequence). CDR3 length: 12 residues. CDR3 loop: CASSYGGQPQHF. The CDR3 coding sequence is TGTGCCAGCAGTTATGGAGGTCAGCCCCAGCATTTT.

The chain joins TRBV7-7 to TRBJ2-5; D unclear. Between the trimmed V and J ends, which lost 5 bases and 5 bases, there was a span of 9 bases. Germline assignment: CDR1 SSHAT and CDR2 FNYEAQ (reference sequence). This CDR3 has 12 residues. The CDR3 DNA sequence: TGTGCCAGCAGCCGACTTGGTGAGACCCAGTACTTC. The encoded protein is CASSRLGETQYF.

The V gene is TRBV30, the J gene TRBJ2-7; D perhaps matches TRBD1 (5 bases). Germline V gives CDR1 GTSNPN, CDR2 SVGIG (reference sequence). The CDR3 is 11 residues long. The V end was cut by 4 bases, the J end by 7 bases, with 11 bases between. The CDR3 spells CAWTQGREQYF. The CDR3 nucleotides read TGTGCCTGGACCCAGGGTAGGGAGCAGTACTTC.

The V and J genes are TRBV5-1 and TRBJ1-1; D is uncertain. CDR1 is SGHRS and CDR2 is YFSETQ in the germline V gene. V was trimmed by 7 bases and J by 0 bases, leaving 10 bases between them. This CDR3 has 13 residues. The CDR3 bases are TGCGCCAGCCAAGGGTTCGTGAACACTGAAGCTTTCTTT. This gives the protein CASQGFVNTEAFF.

The rearrangement links TRBV29-1 to TRBJ2-5, with 9 bases identical to TRBD1. Germline CDR1 is SQVTM and CDR2 is ANQGSEA. Trimming took 7 bases from V and 4 from J; bases not matched to a gene: 7. This CDR3 spans 13 amino acids. The CDR3 DNA follows: TGCAGCGCAGGGACAGGGAAAGGAGAGACCCAGTACTTC. Its protein product is CSAGTGKGETQYF.

Concerning this clone itself: The same CDR3 also results from other DNA sequences found in this sample. V and J are TRBV18 and TRBJ2-7, with D possibly TRBD2 on 5 matching bases. The CDR3 spans 14 residues. Per the germline V gene, CDR1 is KGHSH and CDR2 is LQKENI. Trimming removed 3 bases at V and 0 bases at J, with 9 bases between. This chain's CDR3 is CASSPPGSSYEQYF. DNA for the CDR3: TGTGCCAGCTCACCCCCGGGGAGCTCCTACGAGCAGTACTTC.

The chain couples TRBV11-2 to TRBJ2-5; D is unclear. The DNA end favors TRBJ2-7, so the J call may be wrong. This CDR3 has 12 amino acids. Looked up from germline, CDR1 is SGHAT and CDR2 is FQNNGV. CDR3 residues: CASSRYSYEQYF. For the CDR3, the DNA is TGTGCCAGCAGCCGATACTCCTACGAGCAGTACTTC.

This clone has only one observation. The chain links TRBV6-6 to TRBJ1-1, with TRBD1 matching 7 bases. Germline V gene data show CDR1 as MNHNY and CDR2 as SVGAGI (reference sequence). The CDR3 length is 15 residues. Trimming cost V 4 bases and J 6 bases; bases outside gene matches: 11. DNA of the CDR3: TGTGCCAGCAGTTCCATATCTGACAGGGACCCTGAAGCTTTCTTT. Translated, it gives CASSSISDRDPEAFF.

CDR3 DNA sequence: TGTGCCACACACCTGCAGGGGCCAAAAATACAAGCTTTCTTT. It is translated as CATHLQGPKIQAFF. J is TRBJ1-1 and V is TRBV28; D is possibly TRBD1 (6 bases). The germline V gene has CDR1 MDHEN and CDR2 SYDVKM. V was pared by 10 bases and J by 9 bases, with 24 bases between. The CDR3 sequence is 14 residues long.

This clone was seen a few times. The same CDR3 can be traced to other DNA sequences in this sample. The genes are TRBV27 and TRBJ1-5; D call uncertain. The CDR3 runs to 12 residues. Germline V CDR1 and CDR2: MNHEY, SMNVEV (reference sequence). The V end lost 3 bases, the J end lost 4 bases, and 4 bases lay between the germline ends. The CDR3 DNA reads TGTGCCAGCAGTTTCCTAAATCAGCCCCAGCATTTT. Translating it yields CASSFLNQPQHF.

This clone was recorded only once. The rearrangement joins TRBV19 to TRBJ1-2; D not resolved. V lost 5 bases, J lost 4 bases, and 20 bases lay in between. CDR3 length equals 16 residues. From germline, CDR1 is LNHDA and CDR2 SQIVND (reference sequence). As DNA, the CDR3 is TGTGCCAGTAGTCCCCAGCCTGGCGGGTGGTCCTATGGCTACACCTTC. The encoded protein is CASSPQPGGWSYGYTF.

This rearrangement joins TRBV2 to TRBJ2-7, with 10 bases matching TRBD2. Germline CDR1 is SNHLY and CDR2 is FYNNEI. The CDR3 covers 14 residues. Trimming at V came to 8 bases and at J to 2 bases, leaving 6 bases not matched to a gene. This chain's CDR3 is CASPSGSPPYEQYF. CDR3 nucleotides: TGTGCCAGCCCTAGCGGGAGCCCCCCCTACGAGCAGTACTTC.

The rearrangement links TRBV10-3 to TRBJ2-4; TRBD1 or TRBD2 may be the D gene (6 bases each). CDR3 length equals 15 residues. Germline V gives CDR1 ENHRY, CDR2 SYGVKD. The V and J ends lost 2 bases and 7 bases respectively, with 15 bases between them. The CDR3 spells CAISERGAGRNIQYF. DNA for the CDR3: TGTGCCATCAGTGAGAGGGGGGCAGGGCGGAACATTCAGTACTTC.

This chain connects TRBV7-9 to TRBJ1-1; D not resolved. The CDR3 totals 16 residues. The V end lost 3 bases, the J end lost 1 base, and 15 bases lay between the germline ends. Germline V lookup: CDR1 SEHNR, CDR2 FQNEAQ (reference sequence). The CDR3 is CASSFPWASANTEAFF. The CDR3 DNA reads as TGTGCCAGCAGCTTTCCATGGGCGTCGGCGAACACTGAAGCTTTCTTT.